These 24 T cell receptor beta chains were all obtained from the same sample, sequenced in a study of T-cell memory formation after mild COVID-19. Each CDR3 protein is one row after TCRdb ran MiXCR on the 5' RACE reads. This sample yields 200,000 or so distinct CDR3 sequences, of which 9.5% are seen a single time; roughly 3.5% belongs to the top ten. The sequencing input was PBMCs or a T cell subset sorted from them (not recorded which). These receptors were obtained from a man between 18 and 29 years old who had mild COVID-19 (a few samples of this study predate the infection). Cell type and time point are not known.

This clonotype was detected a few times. For the CDR3, the DNA is TGCAGCGTCGGACAGGCGCACACTGAAGCTTTCTTT. Protein sequence: CSVGQAHTEAFF. The rearrangement joins TRBV29-1 to TRBJ1-1, with 7 bases identical to TRBD1. Germline values: CDR1 SQVTM, CDR2 ANQGSEA. This CDR3 comprises 12 residues. V lost 6 bases, J lost 3 bases, and 4 bases stayed unmatched.

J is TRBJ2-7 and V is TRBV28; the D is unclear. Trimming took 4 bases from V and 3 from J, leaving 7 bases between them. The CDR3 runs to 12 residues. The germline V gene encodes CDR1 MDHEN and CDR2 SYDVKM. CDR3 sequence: CASSSRHYEQYV. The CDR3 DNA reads TGTGCCAGCAGTTCCCGGCACTACGAGCAGTACGTC.

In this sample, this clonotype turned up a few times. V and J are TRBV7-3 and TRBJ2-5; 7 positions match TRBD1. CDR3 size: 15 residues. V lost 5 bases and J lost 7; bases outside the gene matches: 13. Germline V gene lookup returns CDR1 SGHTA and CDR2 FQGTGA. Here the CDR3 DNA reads TGTGCCAGCAGCCCGACAGGGTTCCCGATGGGGACCCAGTACTTC. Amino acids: CASSPTGFPMGTQYF.

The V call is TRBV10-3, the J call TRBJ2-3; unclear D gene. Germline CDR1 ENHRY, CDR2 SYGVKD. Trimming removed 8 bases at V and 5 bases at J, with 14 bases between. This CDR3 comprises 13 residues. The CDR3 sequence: CAIVESIGDTQYF. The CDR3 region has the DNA TGTGCCATCGTGGAGTCAATCGGAGATACGCAGTATTTT.

The CDR3 region has the DNA TGTGCCACCGGGGGGGATACGCAGTATTTT. Its protein product is CATGGDTQYF. The rearrangement uses TRBV28 and TRBJ2-3; TRBD2 matches 7 bases. The CDR3 consists of 10 residues. The germline V gene encodes CDR1 MDHEN and CDR2 SYDVKM. After removal of 10 bases from V and 6 bases from J, the junction contained 1 base not matched to a gene.

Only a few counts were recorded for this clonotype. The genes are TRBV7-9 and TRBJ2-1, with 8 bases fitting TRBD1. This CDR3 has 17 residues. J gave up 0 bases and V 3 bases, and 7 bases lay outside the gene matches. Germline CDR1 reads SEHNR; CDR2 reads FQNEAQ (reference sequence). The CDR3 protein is CASSLPWTGSSYNEQFF. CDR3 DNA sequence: TGTGCCAGCAGCTTGCCCTGGACAGGGAGCTCCTACAATGAGCAGTTCTTC.

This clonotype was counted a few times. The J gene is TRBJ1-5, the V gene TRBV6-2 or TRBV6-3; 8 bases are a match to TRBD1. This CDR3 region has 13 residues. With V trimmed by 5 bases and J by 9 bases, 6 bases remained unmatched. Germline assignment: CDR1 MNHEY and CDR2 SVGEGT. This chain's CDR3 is CASSLQGVGPQHF. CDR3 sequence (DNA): TGTGCCAGCAGTCTACAGGGGGTAGGGCCCCAGCATTTT.

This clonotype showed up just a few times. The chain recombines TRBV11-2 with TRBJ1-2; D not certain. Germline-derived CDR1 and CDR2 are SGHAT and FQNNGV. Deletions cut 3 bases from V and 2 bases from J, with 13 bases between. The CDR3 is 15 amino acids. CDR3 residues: CASSLVGIGNYGYTF. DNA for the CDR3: TGTGCCAGCAGCTTGGTAGGGATCGGGAACTATGGCTACACCTTC.

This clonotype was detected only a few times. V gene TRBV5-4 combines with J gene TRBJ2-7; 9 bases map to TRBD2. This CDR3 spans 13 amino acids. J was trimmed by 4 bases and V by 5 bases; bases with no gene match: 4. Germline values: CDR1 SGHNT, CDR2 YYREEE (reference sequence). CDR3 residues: CASRRTSVYEQYF. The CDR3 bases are TGTGCCAGCAGACGGACTAGCGTATACGAGCAGTACTTC.

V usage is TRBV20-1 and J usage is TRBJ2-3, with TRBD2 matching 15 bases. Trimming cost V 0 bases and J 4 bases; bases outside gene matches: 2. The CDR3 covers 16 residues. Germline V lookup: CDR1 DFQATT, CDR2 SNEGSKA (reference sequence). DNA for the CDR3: TGCAGTGCTAGAGAGGGGACTAGCGGGAGGTCAGATACGCAGTATTTT. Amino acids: CSAREGTSGRSDTQYF.

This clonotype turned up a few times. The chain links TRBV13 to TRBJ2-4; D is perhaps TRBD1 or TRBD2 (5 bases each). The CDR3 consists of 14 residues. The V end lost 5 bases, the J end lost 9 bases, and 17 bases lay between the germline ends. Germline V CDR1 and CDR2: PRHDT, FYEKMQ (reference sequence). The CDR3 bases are TGTGCCAGCAGCCCGTCCGGGGCGAGGGGCATTCAGTACTTC. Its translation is CASSPSGARGIQYF.

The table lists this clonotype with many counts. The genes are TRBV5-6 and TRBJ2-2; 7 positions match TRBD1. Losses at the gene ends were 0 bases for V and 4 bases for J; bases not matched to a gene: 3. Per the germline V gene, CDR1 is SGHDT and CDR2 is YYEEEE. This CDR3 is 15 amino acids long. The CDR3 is CASSLEGAVTGELFF. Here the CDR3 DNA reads TGTGCCAGCAGCTTGGAGGGGGCAGTCACCGGGGAGCTGTTTTTT.

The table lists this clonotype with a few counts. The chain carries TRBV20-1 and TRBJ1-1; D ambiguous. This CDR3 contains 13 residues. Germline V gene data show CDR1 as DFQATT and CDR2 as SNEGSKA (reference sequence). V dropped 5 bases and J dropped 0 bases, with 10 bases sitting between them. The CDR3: CSAVREMNTEAFF. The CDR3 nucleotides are TGCAGTGCTGTACGTGAGATGAACACTGAAGCTTTCTTT.

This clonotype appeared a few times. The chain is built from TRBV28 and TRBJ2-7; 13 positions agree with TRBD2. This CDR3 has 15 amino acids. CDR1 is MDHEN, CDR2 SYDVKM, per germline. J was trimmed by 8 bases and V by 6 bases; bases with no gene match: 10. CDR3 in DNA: TGTGCCAGCAGGCAGACTAGCGGGGGGCCTCTGAAGCAGTACTTC. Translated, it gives CASRQTSGGPLKQYF.

The CDR3 DNA sequence: TGTGCCAGCAGTCCCAGGGGTCCCGGGGAGCTGTTTTTT. As protein: CASSPRGPGELFF. The chain uses TRBV7-3 and TRBJ2-2; a possible D gene is TRBD1 (6 bases). The CDR3 covers 13 residues. V lost 6 bases to trimming and J lost 6 bases, with 11 bases between them. CDR1 and CDR2 from the germline V gene are SGHTA and FQGTGA.

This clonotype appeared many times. This CDR3 is CASSLGGLAETDTQYF. The DNA of the CDR3 is TGTGCCAGCAGCTTAGGAGGGCTAGCGGAGACAGATACGCAGTATTTT. V and J are TRBV7-2 and TRBJ2-3; the match to TRBD2 covers 7 bases. Per the germline V gene, CDR1 is SGHTA and CDR2 is FQGNSA. V was clipped by 1 base and J by 3 bases; unmatched bases: 7. The CDR3 length is 16 residues. Drawing the rest from reference TRBV7-2 and TRBJ2-3, the complete variable domain is GAGVSQSPSNKVTEKGKDVELRCDPISGHTALYWYRQSLGQGLEFLIYFQGNSAPDKSGLPSDRFSAERTGGSVSTLTIQRTQQEDSAVYLCASSLGGLAETDTQYFGPGTRLTVL.

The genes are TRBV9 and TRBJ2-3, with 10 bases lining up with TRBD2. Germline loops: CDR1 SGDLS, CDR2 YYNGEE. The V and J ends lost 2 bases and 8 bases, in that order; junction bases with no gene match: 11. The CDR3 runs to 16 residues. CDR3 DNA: TGTGCCAGCAGCGTTGAAGGAGCTAGCGGGGGAGGTACGCAGTATTTT. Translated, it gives CASSVEGASGGGTQYF.

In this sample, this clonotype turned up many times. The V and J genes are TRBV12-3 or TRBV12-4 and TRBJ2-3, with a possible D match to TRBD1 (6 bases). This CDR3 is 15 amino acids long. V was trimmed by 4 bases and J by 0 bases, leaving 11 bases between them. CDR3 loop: CASSWDTTSTDTQYF. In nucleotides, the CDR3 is TGTGCCAGCAGTTGGGACACAACAAGCACAGATACGCAGTATTTT.

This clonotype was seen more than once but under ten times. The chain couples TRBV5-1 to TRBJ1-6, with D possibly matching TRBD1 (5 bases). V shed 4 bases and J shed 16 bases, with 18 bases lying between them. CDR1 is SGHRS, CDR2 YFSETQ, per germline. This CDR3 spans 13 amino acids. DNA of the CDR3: TGCGCCAGCAGCCCTGACTTAGACAGACTACTCCACTTT. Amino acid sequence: CASSPDLDRLLHF.

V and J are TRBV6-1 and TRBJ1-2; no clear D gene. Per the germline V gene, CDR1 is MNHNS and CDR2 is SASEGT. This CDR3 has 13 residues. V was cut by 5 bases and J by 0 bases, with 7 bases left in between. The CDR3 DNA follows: TGTGCCAGCAGTTCCCAGGCTAACTATGGCTACACCTTC. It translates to CASSSQANYGYTF.

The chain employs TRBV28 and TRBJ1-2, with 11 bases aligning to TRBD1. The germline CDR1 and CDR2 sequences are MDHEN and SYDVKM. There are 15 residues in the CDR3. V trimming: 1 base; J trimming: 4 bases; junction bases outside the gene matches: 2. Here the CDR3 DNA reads TGTGCCAGCAGTTTATCGGGGACAGGGGGCTATGGCTACACCTTC. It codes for CASSLSGTGGYGYTF.

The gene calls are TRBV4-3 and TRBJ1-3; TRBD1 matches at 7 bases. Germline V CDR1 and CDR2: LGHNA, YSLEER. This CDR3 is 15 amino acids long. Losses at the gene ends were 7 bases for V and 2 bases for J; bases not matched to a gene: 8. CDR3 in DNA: TGCGCCAGCACCACGGACAGGAGTACTGGAAACACCATATATTTT. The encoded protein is CASTTDRSTGNTIYF.

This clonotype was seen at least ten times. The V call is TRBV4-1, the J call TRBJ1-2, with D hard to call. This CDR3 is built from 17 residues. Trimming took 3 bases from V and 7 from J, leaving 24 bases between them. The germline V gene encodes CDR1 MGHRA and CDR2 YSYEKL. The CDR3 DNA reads TGCGCCAGCAGCCACCTCTTGACACGCACTGATGTAATTGGCTACACCTTC. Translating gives CASSHLLTRTDVIGYTF.

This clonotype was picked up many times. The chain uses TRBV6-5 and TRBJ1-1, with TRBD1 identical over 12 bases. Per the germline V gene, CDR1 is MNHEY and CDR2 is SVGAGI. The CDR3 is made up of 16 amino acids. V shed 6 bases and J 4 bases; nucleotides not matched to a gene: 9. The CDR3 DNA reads TGTGCCAGCAGCAGTAGTCCGGGACAGGGGGCCACTGAAGCTTTCTTT. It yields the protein CASSSSPGQGATEAFF.